Listed below are T cell receptor beta chains from one sample, sequenced in a study of beta chain features in type 1 diabetes. Assay: immunoSEQ multiplex PCR; the TCRdb copy retains only in-frame clones and omits some. The data hold 150,000 or so clones, with about 9.1% observed a single time. Sequenced sample: central memory CD4+ T cells from blood. All receptors come from a woman younger than 35 in good health. Each CDR3 is given with its conserved first and last residue. D genes are given only for firm matches. Clone size is shown for a subset of rows, as once, few, many or a class of expanded clone.

j_gene,abundance,v_gene,d_gene,len,CDR3nt,CDR3aa
TRBJ2-3,NA,TRBV5-4,TRBD2,14,TGTGCCAGCAGCTTTGAGCGGGGGCCGGATACGCAGTATTTT,CASSFERGPDTQYF
TRBJ1-2,few,TRBV7-2,NA,14,TGTGCCAGCAGCCCTCGACAAGTTTTCTATGGCTACACCTTC,CASSPRQVFYGYTF
TRBJ2-5,NA,TRBV6-5,NA,13,TGTGCCAGCAGTCGACGGGCGGGAGAGACCCAGTACTTC,CASSRRAGETQYF
TRBJ1-1,few,TRBV4-3,TRBD1,14,TGCGCCAGCAGCCAGGTAGACAGGGCGGTTGAAGCTTTCTTT,CASSQVDRAVEAFF
TRBJ1-5,many,TRBV6-6,TRBD1,15,TGTGCCAGCAGCCCTCAGGACAGGGGGAATCAGCCCCAGCATTTT,CASSPQDRGNQPQHF
TRBJ1-4,few,TRBV2,NA,13,TGTGCCAGCAGGTCCCCACGGGGTGAAAAACTGTTTTTT,CASRSPRGEKLFF
TRBJ2-5,few,TRBV5-1,NA,13,TGCGCCAGCAGCTTGGGAGCGGGTGAGACCCAGTACTTC,CASSLGAGETQYF
TRBJ1-2,few,TRBV5-1,NA,19,TGCGCCAGCAGCTCCCCCAGGGCGGGGACGACGGAGGCCGGATATGGCTACACCTTC,CASSSPRAGTTEAGYGYTF
TRBJ2-3,NA,TRBV7-2,TRBD1,15,TGTGCCAGCAGCCCCGGGACAGGGGGTACAGATACGCAGTATTTT,CASSPGTGGTDTQYF
TRBJ1-2,few,TRBV7-2,NA,10,TGTGCCAGCTACGAGTTCGGCTACACCTTC,CASYEFGYTF
TRBJ2-2,NA,TRBV5-1,NA,15,TGCGCCAGCAGCTTATACCTCGGGAACACCGGGGAGCTGTTTTTT,CASSLYLGNTGELFF
TRBJ2-7,NA,TRBV5-1,TRBD1,15,TGCGCCAGCAGCTTGTTACAGGGGGCTTGGTACGAGCAGTACTTC,CASSLLQGAWYEQYF
TRBJ2-7,few,TRBV11-2,NA,15,TGTGCCAGCAGCTTAGATCGAGTGAGCTCCTACGAGCAGTACTTC,CASSLDRVSSYEQYF
TRBJ2-5,few,TRBV7-2,TRBD2,15,TGTGCCAGCAGCTTATTGGGCGGGAGAGGAGAGACCCAGTACTTC,CASSLLGGRGETQYF